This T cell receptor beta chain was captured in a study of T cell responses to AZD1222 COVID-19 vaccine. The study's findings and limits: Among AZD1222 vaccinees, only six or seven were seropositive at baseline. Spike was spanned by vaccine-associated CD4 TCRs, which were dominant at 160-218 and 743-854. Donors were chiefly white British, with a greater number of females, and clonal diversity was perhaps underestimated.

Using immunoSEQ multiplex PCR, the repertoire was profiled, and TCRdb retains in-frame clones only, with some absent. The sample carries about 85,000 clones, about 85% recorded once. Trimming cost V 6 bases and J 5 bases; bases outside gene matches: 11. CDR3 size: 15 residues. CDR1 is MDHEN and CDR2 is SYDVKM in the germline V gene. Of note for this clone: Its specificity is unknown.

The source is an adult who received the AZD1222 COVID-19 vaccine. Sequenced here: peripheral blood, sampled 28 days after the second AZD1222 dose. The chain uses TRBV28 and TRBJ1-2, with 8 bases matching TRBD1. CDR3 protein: CASRLDRGLTYGYTF. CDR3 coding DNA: TGTGCCAGCAGACTCGACAGGGGTCTGACTTATGGCTACACCTTC.